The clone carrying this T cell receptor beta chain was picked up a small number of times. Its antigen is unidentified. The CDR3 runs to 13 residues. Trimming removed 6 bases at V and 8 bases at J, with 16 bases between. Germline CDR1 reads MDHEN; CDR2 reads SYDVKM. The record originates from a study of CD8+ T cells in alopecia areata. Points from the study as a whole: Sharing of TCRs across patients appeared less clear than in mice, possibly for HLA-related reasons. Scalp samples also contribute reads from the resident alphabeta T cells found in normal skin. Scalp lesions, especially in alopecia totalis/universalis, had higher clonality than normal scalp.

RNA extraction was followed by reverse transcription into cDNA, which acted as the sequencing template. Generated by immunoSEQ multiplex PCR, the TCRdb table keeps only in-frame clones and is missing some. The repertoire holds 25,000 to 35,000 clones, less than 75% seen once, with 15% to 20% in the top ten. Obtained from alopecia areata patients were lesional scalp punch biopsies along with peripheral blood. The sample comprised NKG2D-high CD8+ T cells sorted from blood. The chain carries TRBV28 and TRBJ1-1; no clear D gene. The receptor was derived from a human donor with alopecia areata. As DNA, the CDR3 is TGTGCCAGCAGCTACCCTATCGCGGAAGAAGCTTTCTTT. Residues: CASSYPIAEEAFF.